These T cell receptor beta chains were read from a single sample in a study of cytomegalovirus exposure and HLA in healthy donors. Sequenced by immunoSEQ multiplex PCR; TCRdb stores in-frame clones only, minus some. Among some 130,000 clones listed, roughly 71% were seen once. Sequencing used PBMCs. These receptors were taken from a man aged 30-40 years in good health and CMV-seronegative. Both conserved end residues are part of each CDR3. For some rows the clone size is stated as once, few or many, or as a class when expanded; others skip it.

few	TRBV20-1	CSASMQETQYF
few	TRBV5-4	CASSLGFAMNTEAFF
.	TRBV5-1	CASSFSLAGAQETQYF
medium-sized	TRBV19	CASSSPPGTSSSSSYNEQFF
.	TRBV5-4	CASSHIIGTSGSEQYF
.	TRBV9	CASSATQGASEKLFF
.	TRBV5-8	CASSFTGTLNTGELFF
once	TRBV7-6	CASSTSLAWAYSNQPQHF
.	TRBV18	CASSPPGVGETQYF
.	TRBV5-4	CASRAGWADTQYF
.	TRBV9	CASSSRAMNTEAFF
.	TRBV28	CASRGGQGRNTIYF
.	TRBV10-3	CAISEFMRGQGTQYF
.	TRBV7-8	CASSWDPSGSTDTQYF
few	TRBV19	CASSIIGAGSNTEAFF
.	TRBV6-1	CASRDGVTYEQYF
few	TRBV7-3	CASSPTGLQETQYF
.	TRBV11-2	CASSPQSGRRYNEQFF
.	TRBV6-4	CASSDVTGDNSPLHF
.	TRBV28	CATKPPDRGDTEAFF
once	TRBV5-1	CASSPPTSGGTDTQYF
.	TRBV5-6	CASSAGNEQFF
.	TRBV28	CASSLWAEQFF